This T cell receptor beta chain was observed in a study of identical twins. The study's findings and limits: The authors noted that invariant MAIT and iNKT cells could partly confound zero-insertion analyses. The analysis was cross-sectional rather than longitudinal within donors.

TCRdb recomputed calls from the 5' RACE reads with MiXCR, one row per CDR3 protein. The sample lists 500,000 to 550,000 distinct CDR3 sequences, less than 25% seen once, with around 0.9% in the top ten. This clonotype was counted a few times. Its target is not known. Each donor (without exception) was a healthy Caucasian. The CDR3 has 15 amino acids. V gave up 3 bases and J gave up 1 base, with 15 bases separating them. CDR1 is DFQATT, CDR2 SNEGSKA, per germline (reference sequence). These data were also filed under a second study, of T cells expressing NK-cell markers. Per that study: With respect to HCMV, seven of the eight sequenced donors were seropositive, and one was seronegative.

This clonotype was sampled from a woman in her late teens or twenties in good health. V is TRBV20-1 and J is TRBJ1-1, with D perhaps matching TRBD1 (5 bases). The sequenced sample was CD4+ T cells sorted from blood. The CDR3 region has the DNA TGCAGTGCTAGGATACCGCAGGGAGAGAACACTGAAGCTTTCTTT. This sequence encodes CSARIPQGENTEAFF.